This TCR beta chain was identified in a study of blood T cell repertoires in COVID-19. Across the whole study: COVID-19 samples from acute and convalescent phases originated in the United States, Italy and Spain. Nucleic acid was either cDNA or gDNA, and it came from T cells, B-cell-depleted T cells, or PBMCs.

Concerning this clone: This may arise from a read error, as a much more abundant clone is one base away.

The CDR3 runs to 13 residues. Using immunoSEQ multiplex PCR, the repertoire was profiled, and TCRdb retains in-frame clones only, with some absent. The table shows hundreds of thousands of clones, with nearly 90% occurring only once. The sample comprised peripheral blood. This chain links TRBV21-1 with TRBJ1-2; no DNA check was done on the table's D call, TRBD1. TRBV21-1 represents a pseudogene. The TCR comes from a woman aged 18 to 35 who had recovered from COVID-19. CDR3 protein: CASSTGTDYGYTF. CDR3 DNA: TGTGCCAGCAGCACCGGGACAGACTATGGCTACACCTTC.